The 20 T cell receptor beta chains in this list originate from one sample, sequenced in a study of T cells in Graves' hyperthyroidism and ophthalmopathy. Amplification of TCR beta CDR3 regions was performed using RNA transcripts as template. In the first-round RT-PCR of the TCR CDR3, the HTBI primer set was used. TCRdb recomputed calls from the multiplex PCR reads with MiXCR, one row per CDR3 protein. The top ten clones hold roughly 17% of a sample with a few hundred thousand distinct CDR3 sequences, over 13% of them seen once. Sequenced sample: blood. The receptors derive from a woman between 18 and 29 years old with Graves' hyperthyroidism.

This clonotype appeared many times. This chain links TRBV5-6 with TRBJ2-1; 7 nucleotides agree with TRBD2. After removal of 0 bases from V and 5 bases from J, the junction contained 8 bases not matched to a gene. This CDR3 has 16 residues. CDR1 is SGHDT and CDR2 is YYEEEE in the germline V gene. The CDR3 loop reads CASSLGAAGLDNEQFF. The CDR3 coding sequence is TGTGCCAGCAGCTTGGGCGCGGCAGGACTAGACAATGAGCAGTTCTTC.

This clonotype has only a few counts. The genes are TRBV10-3 and TRBJ2-3; either TRBD1 or TRBD2 may supply D (6 bases each). Trimming shortened V by 0 bases and J by 6 bases, and 10 bases separated the two germline ends. The CDR3 covers 14 residues. Germline loops: CDR1 ENHRY, CDR2 SYGVKD. The CDR3 protein is CAISESRGADTQYF. The CDR3 region has the DNA TGTGCCATCAGTGAGTCGAGGGGGGCGGATACGCAGTATTTT.

The gene calls are TRBV29-1 and TRBJ2-3; D is unclear. The V end lost 7 bases, the J end lost 5 bases, and 13 bases lay between the germline ends. Per germline, CDR1 SQVTM and CDR2 ANQGSEA. CDR3 length: 12 amino acids. The CDR3 here is CSGRTSQDTQYF. The CDR3 nucleotides read TGCAGCGGTAGGACGTCACAAGATACGCAGTATTTT.

In its sample, this clonotype was seen many times. This chain joins TRBV6-1 and TRBJ2-7; D remains unclear. Germline values: CDR1 MNHNS, CDR2 SASEGT. CDR3 length equals 15 residues. V was cut by 4 bases and J by 6 bases, with 19 bases left in between. The CDR3 nucleotides read TGTGCCAGCAGTGCCCCCCGACTGCCTTCTGGCGAGCAGTACTTC. This sequence encodes CASSAPRLPSGEQYF.

There are many counts of this clonotype. V gene TRBV30 combines with J gene TRBJ1-4; 9 positions agree with TRBD1. The CDR3 is 16 amino acids. The V gene's germline CDR1 is GTSNPN and CDR2 SVGIG (reference sequence). V shed 0 bases, J shed 6 bases, and the junction held 8 bases outside the gene matches. The CDR3 is CAWSVVSRTGDEKLFF. In nucleotides, the CDR3 is TGTGCCTGGAGTGTAGTTTCCCGGACAGGGGATGAAAAACTGTTTTTT.

This clonotype was picked up a small number of times. The chain employs TRBV7-9 and TRBJ1-1; the match to TRBD1 covers 7 bases. Germline V CDR1 and CDR2: SEHNR, FQNEAQ (reference sequence). This CDR3 contains 15 residues. V shed 1 base, J shed 4 bases, and the junction held 6 bases outside the gene matches. CDR3 loop: CASSLGTGEGTEAFF. The CDR3 DNA reads as TGTGCCAGCAGCTTAGGCACAGGGGAGGGCACTGAAGCTTTCTTT.

V usage is TRBV13 and J usage is TRBJ1-4; weak D call: TRBD1 (5 bases). CDR1 and CDR2 (germline): PRHDT, FYEKMQ (reference sequence). Trimming shortened V by 6 bases and J by 2 bases, and 13 bases separated the two germline ends. The CDR3 length is 15 residues. In DNA, the CDR3 is TGTGCCAGCAGTCAGCCAGGGAGTACTAATGAAAAACTGTTTTTT. Amino acid sequence: CASSQPGSTNEKLFF.

This clonotype occurred many times. The chain recombines TRBV7-8 with TRBJ1-3; possible D gene TRBD1, 6 bases. With 5 bases removed from V and 0 bases from J, the gap between germline ends came to 11 bases. Germline CDR1 reads SGHVS; CDR2 reads FQNEAQ. CDR3 size: 15 residues. The CDR3 sequence is CASSETGFSGNTIYF. The CDR3 DNA reads as TGTGCCAGCAGCGAGACAGGTTTCTCTGGAAACACCATATATTTT.

The rearrangement uses TRBV29-1 and TRBJ2-5, with D perhaps given as TRBD1 or TRBD2 (5 bases each). The CDR3 runs 14 residues. Looked up from germline, CDR1 is SQVTM and CDR2 is ANQGSEA. The CDR3 DNA follows: TGCAGTCTTGCCTGGGACCACGATTTAGAGACCCAGTACTTC. Encoded protein: CSLAWDHDLETQYF. Complete variable domain (other parts from reference TRBV29-1 and TRBJ2-5): SAVISQKPSRDICQRGTSLTIQCQVDSQVTMMFWYRQQPGQSLTLIATANQGSEATYESGFVIDKFPISRPNLTFSTLTVSNMSPEDSSIYLCSLAWDHDLETQYFGPGTRLLVL.

Many counts were recorded for this clonotype. The CDR3 DNA sequence: TGTGCCACCAGTGATTCAACCAAGTCTAGCGCCTACGAGCAGTACTTC. Its translation: CATSDSTKSSAYEQYF. The chain has TRBV24-1 and TRBJ2-7; D possibly corresponds to TRBD2 (6 bases). The CDR3 covers 16 residues. Germline loops: CDR1 KGHDR, CDR2 SFDVKD. With 2 bases removed from V and 2 bases from J, the gap between germline ends came to 15 bases.

V is TRBV30 and J is TRBJ1-1, with no clear D. This CDR3 is built from 14 residues. The V gene's germline CDR1 is GTSNPN and CDR2 SVGIG (reference sequence). Trimming pared 4 bases from V and 2 bases from J, leaving 14 bases between. CDR3 in DNA: TGTGCCTGGAAGAATTGGGAGAGAAACACTGAAGCTTTCTTT. Translation: CAWKNWERNTEAFF. Full variable domain (outside the CDR3, taken from reference TRBV30 and TRBJ1-1): SQTIHQWPATLVQPVGSPLSLECTVEGTSNPNLYWYRQAAGRGLQLLFYSVGIGQISSEVPQNLSASRPQDRQFILSSKKLLLSDSGFYLCAWKNWERNTEAFFGQGTRLTVV.

Only a few counts were recorded for this clonotype. This rearrangement joins TRBV7-9 to TRBJ2-1; D is perhaps TRBD1 (5 bases). Germline loops: CDR1 SEHNR, CDR2 FQNEAQ (reference sequence). V shed 3 bases and J shed 6 bases, with 9 bases lying between them. This CDR3 region has 13 residues. The CDR3 sequence is CASSFERGNEQFF. The CDR3 DNA reads TGTGCCAGCAGCTTTGAAAGGGGCAATGAGCAGTTCTTC.

This clonotype was seen ten or more times. The chain combines TRBV11-2 with TRBJ2-5, with a tentative D call TRBD2 (8 bases). This CDR3 comprises 16 residues. V was clipped by 6 bases and J by 7 bases, with 24 bases between them. Germline assignment: CDR1 SGHAT and CDR2 FQNNGV. In DNA form, the CDR3 reads TGTGCCAGCAGTTCGCAAAGGGGGCGGGGGGCATGGACCCAGTACTTC. Translation: CASSSQRGRGAWTQYF.

This clonotype was counted only a few times. The V gene is TRBV7-9, the J gene TRBJ1-5; D may be TRBD1 (6 bases). The V and J ends lost 5 bases and 10 bases respectively, with 12 bases between them. Germline assignment: CDR1 SEHNR and CDR2 FQNEAQ (reference sequence). This CDR3 has 12 amino acids. The CDR3 coding sequence is TGTGCCAGCAGCGGGGGCCCGGGTCCCCAGCATTTT. This sequence encodes CASSGGPGPQHF.

In this sample, this clonotype turned up many times. This sequence joins TRBV29-1 and TRBJ2-5; 10 bases are a match to TRBD1. CDR1 and CDR2 (germline): SQVTM, ANQGSEA. This CDR3 is 14 amino acids long. Germline trimming cut 4 bases from V and 2 bases from J; bases unmatched to any gene: 4. The CDR3 spells CSVVGTGAQETQYF. The CDR3 DNA sequence: TGCAGCGTTGTAGGGACAGGGGCTCAAGAGACCCAGTACTTC. The full variable domain, completed using reference TRBV29-1 and TRBJ2-5, is SAVISQKPSRDICQRGTSLTIQCQVDSQVTMMFWYRQQPGQSLTLIATANQGSEATYESGFVIDKFPISRPNLTFSTLTVSNMSPEDSSIYLCSVVGTGAQETQYFGPGTRLLVL.

This clonotype was found a few times. The rearrangement joins TRBV27 to TRBJ2-1; D may be TRBD2 (6 bases). Trimming shortened V by 4 bases and J by 3 bases, and 16 bases separated the two germline ends. The CDR3 is 16 residues long. Germline CDR1 is MNHEY and CDR2 is SMNVEV (reference sequence). The DNA for the CDR3 is TGTGCCAGCAGTTCATCCAGCGGGCCGGACTACAATGAGCAGTTCTTC. Its translation: CASSSSSGPDYNEQFF.

This clonotype was seen only a few times. The chain carries TRBV7-3 and TRBJ2-3, with TRBD2 matching over 13 bases. V shed 4 bases and J 3 bases; nucleotides not matched to a gene: 4. The CDR3 runs 16 residues. CDR1 SGHTA and CDR2 FQGTGA come from the germline V gene. The CDR3 spells CASSSGLAGWTDTQYF. CDR3 DNA: TGTGCCAGCAGCTCGGGACTAGCGGGATGGACAGATACGCAGTATTTT.

This clonotype was recorded a few times. The CDR3 DNA follows: TGTGCCAGCAGAATAGGGATGGGTGAGCAGTTCTTC. Protein: CASRIGMGEQFF. This chain joins TRBV27 and TRBJ2-1; D gene unclear. CDR3 length: 12 amino acids. The V gene lost 6 bases and the J gene lost 9 bases, with 12 bases spanning the gap. Germline-derived CDR1 and CDR2 are MNHEY and SMNVEV (reference sequence).

This clonotype occurred many times. CDR3 bases: TGTGCCAGCAGCTTAACTTCAGGGAACTATGGCTACACCTTC. Its protein is CASSLTSGNYGYTF. The chain combines TRBV7-8 with TRBJ1-2; a possible D gene is TRBD1 (5 bases). CDR3 size: 14 residues. The germline V gene encodes CDR1 SGHVS and CDR2 FQNEAQ. Trimming removed 2 bases at V and 2 bases at J, with 9 bases between.

The rearrangement uses TRBV12-3 or TRBV12-4 and TRBJ2-2, with 8 nucleotides matching TRBD1. The CDR3 contains 16 residues. V shed 6 bases, J shed 7 bases, and the junction held 13 bases outside the gene matches. CDR3 coding DNA: TGTGCCAGCAGCGCCGAGACAGGGGATCTGGGCGGGGAGCTGTTTTTT. Encoded protein: CASSAETGDLGGELFF.